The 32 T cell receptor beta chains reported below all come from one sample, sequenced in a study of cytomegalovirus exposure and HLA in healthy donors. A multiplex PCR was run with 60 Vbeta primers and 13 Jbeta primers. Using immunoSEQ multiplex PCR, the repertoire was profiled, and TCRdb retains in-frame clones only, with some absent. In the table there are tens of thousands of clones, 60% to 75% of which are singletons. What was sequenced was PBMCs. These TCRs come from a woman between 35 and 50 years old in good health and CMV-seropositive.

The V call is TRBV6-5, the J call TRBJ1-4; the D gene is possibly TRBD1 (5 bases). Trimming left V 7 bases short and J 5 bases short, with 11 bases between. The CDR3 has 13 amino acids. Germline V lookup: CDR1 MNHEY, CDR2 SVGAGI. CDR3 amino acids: CASTGGGNEKLFF. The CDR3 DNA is TGTGCCAGCACTGGGGGGGGGAATGAAAAACTGTTTTTT.

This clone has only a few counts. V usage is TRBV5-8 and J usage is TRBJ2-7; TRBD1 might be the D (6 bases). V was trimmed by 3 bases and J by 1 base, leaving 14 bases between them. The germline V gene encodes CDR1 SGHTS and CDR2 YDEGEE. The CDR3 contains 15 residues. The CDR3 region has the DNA TGTGCCAGCAGCTCGACCGCAGGACAGTCCTACGAGCAGTACTTC. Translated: CASSSTAGQSYEQYF.

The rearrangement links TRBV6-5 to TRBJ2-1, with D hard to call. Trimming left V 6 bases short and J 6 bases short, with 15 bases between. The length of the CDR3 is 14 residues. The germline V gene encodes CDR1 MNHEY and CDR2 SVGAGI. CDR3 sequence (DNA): TGTGCCAGCAGGCCGTATTCGGCTAGCAATGAGCAGTTCTTC. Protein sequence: CASRPYSASNEQFF.

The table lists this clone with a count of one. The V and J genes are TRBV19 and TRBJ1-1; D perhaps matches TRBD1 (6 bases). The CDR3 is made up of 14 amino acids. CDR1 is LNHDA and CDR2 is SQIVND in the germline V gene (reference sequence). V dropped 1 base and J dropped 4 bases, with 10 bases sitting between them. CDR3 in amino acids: CASSIVGAGTEAFF. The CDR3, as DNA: TGTGCCAGTAGTATAGTGGGGGCTGGCACTGAAGCTTTCTTT. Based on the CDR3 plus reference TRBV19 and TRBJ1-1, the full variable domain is DGGITQSPKYLFRKEGQNVTLSCEQNLNHDAMYWYRQDPGQGLRLIYYSQIVNDFQKGDIAEGYSVSREKKESFPLTVTSAQKNPTAFYLCASSIVGAGTEAFFGQGTRLTVV.

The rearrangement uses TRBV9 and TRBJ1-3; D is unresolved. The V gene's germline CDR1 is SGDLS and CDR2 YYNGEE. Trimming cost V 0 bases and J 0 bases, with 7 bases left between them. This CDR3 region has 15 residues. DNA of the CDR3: TGTGCCAGCAGCGTAGGAGTGATCTCTGGAAACACCATATATTTT. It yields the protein CASSVGVISGNTIYF.

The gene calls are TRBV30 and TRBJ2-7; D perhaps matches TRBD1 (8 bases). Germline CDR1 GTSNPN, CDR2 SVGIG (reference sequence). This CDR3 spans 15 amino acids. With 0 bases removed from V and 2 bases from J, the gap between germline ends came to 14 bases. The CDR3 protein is CAWSVDREGPYEQYF. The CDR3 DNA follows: TGTGCCTGGAGTGTGGACAGGGAGGGACCCTACGAGCAGTACTTC.

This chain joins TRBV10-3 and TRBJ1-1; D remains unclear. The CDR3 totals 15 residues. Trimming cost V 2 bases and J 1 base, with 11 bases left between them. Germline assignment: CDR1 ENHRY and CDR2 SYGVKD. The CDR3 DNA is TGTGCCATCAGTGAGACTCCAGCGACGAACACTGAAGCTTTCTTT. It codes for CAISETPATNTEAFF.

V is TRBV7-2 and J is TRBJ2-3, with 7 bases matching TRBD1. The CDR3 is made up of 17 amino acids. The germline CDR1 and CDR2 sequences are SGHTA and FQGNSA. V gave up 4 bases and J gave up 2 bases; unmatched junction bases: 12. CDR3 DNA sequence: TGTGCCAGCAGCTATAATCCGGGACAGTTGTACACAGATACGCAGTATTTT. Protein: CASSYNPGQLYTDTQYF.

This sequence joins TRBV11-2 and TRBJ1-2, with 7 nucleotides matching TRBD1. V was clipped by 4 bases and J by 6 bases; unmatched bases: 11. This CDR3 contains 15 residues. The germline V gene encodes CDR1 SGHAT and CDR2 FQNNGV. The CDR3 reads CASSSTDRETDGYTF. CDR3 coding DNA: TGTGCCAGCAGCTCAACCGACAGGGAAACCGATGGCTACACCTTC.

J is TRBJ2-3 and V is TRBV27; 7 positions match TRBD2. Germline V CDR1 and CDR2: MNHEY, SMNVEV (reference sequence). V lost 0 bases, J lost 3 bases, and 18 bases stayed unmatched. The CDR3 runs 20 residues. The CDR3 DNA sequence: TGTGCCAGCAGTTTATCCGGCTGGCCCAGCGGGGCACGAGGGACAGATACGCAGTATTTT. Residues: CASSLSGWPSGARGTDTQYF.

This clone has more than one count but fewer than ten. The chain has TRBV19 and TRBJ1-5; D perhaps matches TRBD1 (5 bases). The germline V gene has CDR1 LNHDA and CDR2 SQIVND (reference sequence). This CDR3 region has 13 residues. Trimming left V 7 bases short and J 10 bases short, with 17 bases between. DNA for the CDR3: TGTGCCAGTACCCCCTGGGGGGATCTTCCCCAGCATTTT. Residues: CASTPWGDLPQHF. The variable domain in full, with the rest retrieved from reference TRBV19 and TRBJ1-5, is DGGITQSPKYLFRKEGQNVTLSCEQNLNHDAMYWYRQDPGQGLRLIYYSQIVNDFQKGDIAEGYSVSREKKESFPLTVTSAQKNPTAFYLCASTPWGDLPQHFGDGTRLSIL.

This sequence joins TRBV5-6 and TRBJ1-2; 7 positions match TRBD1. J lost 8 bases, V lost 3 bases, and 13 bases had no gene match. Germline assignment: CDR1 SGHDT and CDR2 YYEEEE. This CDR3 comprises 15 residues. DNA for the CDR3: TGTGCCAGCAGCTACAGACAGGGAACCTCTATGGGCTACACCTTC. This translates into CASSYRQGTSMGYTF.

The CDR3 DNA sequence: TGCGCCAGCAGCCAATACATAGCGGGAGCGGGAGATACGCAGTATTTT. Translated, it gives CASSQYIAGAGDTQYF. The chain uses TRBV4-1 and TRBJ2-3; 9 bases match TRBD2. This CDR3 region has 16 residues. The V gene end was trimmed by 2 bases and the J gene end by 5 bases; junction bases not matched to a gene: 8. The germline gives CDR1 MGHRA, CDR2 YSYEKL.

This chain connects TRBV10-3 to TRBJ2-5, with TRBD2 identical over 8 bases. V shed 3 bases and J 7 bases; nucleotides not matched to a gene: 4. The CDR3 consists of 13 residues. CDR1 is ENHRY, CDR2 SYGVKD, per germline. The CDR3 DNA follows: TGTGCCATCAGTGATCTCGGGGGGGGGACCCAGTACTTC. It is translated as CAISDLGGGTQYF.

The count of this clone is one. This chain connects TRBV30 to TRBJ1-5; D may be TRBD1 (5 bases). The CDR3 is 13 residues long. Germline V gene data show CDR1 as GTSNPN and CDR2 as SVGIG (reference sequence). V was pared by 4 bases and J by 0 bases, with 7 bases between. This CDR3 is CAWTGNSNQPQHF. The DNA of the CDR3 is TGTGCCTGGACAGGGAATAGCAATCAGCCCCAGCATTTT.

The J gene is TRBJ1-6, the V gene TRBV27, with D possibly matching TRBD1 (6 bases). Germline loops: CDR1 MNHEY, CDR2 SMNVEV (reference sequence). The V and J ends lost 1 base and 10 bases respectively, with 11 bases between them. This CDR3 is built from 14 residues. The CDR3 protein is CASSLFRGGSPLHF. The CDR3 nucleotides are TGTGCCAGCAGTTTATTCAGGGGTGGATCACCCCTCCACTTT.

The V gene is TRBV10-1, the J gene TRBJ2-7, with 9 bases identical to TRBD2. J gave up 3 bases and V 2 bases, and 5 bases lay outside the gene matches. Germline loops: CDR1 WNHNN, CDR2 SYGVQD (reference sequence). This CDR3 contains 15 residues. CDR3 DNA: TGCGCCAGCAGTGAGACTGCGGGAGGGATCTACGAGCAGTACTTC. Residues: CASSETAGGIYEQYF.

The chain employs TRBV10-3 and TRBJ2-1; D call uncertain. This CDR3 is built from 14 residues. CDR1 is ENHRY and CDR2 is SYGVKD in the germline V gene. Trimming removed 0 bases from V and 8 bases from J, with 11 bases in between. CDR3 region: CAISESAFDYEQFF. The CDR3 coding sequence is TGTGCCATCAGTGAGTCCGCTTTCGACTATGAGCAGTTCTTC.

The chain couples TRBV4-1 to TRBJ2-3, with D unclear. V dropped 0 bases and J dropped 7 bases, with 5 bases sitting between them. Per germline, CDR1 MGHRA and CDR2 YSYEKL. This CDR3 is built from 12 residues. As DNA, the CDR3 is TGCGCCAGCAGCCAAGAGAGGAATACGCAGTATTTT. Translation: CASSQERNTQYF.

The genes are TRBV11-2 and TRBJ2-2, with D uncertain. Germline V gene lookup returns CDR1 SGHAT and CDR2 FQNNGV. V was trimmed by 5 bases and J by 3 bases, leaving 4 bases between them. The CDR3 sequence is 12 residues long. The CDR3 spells CASSQYTGELFF. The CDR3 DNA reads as TGTGCCAGCAGCCAGTACACCGGGGAGCTGTTTTTT.

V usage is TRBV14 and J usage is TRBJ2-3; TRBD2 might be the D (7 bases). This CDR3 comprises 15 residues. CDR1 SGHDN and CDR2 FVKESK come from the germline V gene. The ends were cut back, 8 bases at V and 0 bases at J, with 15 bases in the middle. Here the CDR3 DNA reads TGTGCCAGCTGGGTGGGGGGGCCCAGCACAGATACGCAGTATTTT. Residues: CASWVGGPSTDTQYF.

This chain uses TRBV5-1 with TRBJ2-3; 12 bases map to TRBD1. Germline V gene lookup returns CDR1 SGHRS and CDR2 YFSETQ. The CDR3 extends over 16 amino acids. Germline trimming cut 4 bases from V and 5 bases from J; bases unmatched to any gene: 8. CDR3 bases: TGCGCCAGCAGCCCCGTGGGACAGGGGGCGGGAGATACGCAGTATTTT. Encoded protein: CASSPVGQGAGDTQYF.

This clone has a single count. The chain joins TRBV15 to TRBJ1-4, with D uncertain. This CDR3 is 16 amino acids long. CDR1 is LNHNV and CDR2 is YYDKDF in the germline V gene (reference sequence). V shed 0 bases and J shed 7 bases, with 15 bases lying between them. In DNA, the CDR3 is TGTGCCACCAGCAGAGATCTTCGGAGGGAAACTGAAAAACTGTTTTTT. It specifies CATSRDLRRETEKLFF. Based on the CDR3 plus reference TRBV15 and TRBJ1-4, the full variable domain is DAMVIQNPRYQVTQFGKPVTLSCSQTLNHNVMYWYQQKSSQAPKLLFHYYDKDFNNEADTPDNFQSRRPNTSFCFLDIRSPGLGDTAMYLCATSRDLRRETEKLFFGSGTQLSVL.

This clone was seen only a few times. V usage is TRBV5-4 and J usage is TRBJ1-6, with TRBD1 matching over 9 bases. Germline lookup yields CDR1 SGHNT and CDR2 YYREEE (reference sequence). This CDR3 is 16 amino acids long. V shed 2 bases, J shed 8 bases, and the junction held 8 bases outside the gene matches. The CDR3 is CASSFRGQGEDSPLHF. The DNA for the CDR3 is TGTGCCAGCAGCTTCCGGGGACAGGGAGAGGATTCACCCCTCCACTTT.

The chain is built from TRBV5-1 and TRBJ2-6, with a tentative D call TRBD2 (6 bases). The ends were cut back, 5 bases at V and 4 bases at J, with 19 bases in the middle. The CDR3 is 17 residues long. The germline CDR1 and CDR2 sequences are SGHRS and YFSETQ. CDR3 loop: CASRWDVRAGGANVLTF. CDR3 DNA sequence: TGCGCCAGCAGATGGGACGTGCGAGCGGGCGGGGCCAACGTCCTGACTTTC.

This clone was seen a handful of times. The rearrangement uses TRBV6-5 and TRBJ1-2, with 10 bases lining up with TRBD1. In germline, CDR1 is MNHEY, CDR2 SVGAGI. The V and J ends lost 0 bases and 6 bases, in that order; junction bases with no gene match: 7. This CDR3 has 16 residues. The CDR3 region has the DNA TGTGCCAGCAGTTACTCTGGGACAGGGGTTGTTCATGGCTACACCTTC. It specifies CASSYSGTGVVHGYTF.

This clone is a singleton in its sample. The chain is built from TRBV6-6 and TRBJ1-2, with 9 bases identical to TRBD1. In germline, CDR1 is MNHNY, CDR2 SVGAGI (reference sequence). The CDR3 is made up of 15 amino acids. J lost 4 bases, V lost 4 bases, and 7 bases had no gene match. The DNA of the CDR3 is TGTGCCAGCAGTTCCAGGACAGGGGAAAGCTATGGCTACACCTTC. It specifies CASSSRTGESYGYTF.

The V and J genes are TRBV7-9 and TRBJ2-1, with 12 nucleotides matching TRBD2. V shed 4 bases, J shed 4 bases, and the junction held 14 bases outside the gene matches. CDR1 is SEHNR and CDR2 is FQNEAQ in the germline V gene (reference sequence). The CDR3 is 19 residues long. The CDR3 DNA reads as TGTGCCAGCAGCTCCACCCCGGGTAGGACTAGCGGGGATTACAATGAGCAGTTCTTC. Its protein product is CASSSTPGRTSGDYNEQFF.

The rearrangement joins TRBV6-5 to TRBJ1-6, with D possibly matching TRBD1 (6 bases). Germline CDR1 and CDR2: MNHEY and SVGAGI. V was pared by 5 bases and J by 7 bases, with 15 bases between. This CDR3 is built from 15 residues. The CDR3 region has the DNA TGTGCCAGCAGTCGTGGCGTCCAGGGGAATTCACCCCTCCACTTT. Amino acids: CASSRGVQGNSPLHF.

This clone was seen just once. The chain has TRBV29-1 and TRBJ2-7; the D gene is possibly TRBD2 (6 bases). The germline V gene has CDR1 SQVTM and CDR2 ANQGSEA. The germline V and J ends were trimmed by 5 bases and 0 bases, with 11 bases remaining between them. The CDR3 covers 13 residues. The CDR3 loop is CSVRDFLSYEQYF. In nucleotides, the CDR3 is TGCAGCGTTAGGGACTTCCTCTCCTACGAGCAGTACTTC.

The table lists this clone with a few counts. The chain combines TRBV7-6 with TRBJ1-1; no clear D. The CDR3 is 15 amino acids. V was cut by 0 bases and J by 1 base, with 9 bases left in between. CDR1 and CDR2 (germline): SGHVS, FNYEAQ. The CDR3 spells CASSLALGGNTEAFF. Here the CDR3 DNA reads TGTGCCAGCAGCTTAGCGCTAGGCGGGAACACTGAAGCTTTCTTT.

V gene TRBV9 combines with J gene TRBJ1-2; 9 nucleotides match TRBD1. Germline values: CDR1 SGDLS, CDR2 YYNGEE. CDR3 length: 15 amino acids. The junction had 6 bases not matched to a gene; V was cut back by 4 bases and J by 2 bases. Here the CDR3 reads CASSSPGQGNYGYTF. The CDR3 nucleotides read TGTGCCAGCAGCTCCCCGGGACAGGGAAACTATGGCTACACCTTC. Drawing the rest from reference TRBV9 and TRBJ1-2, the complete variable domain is DSGVTQTPKHLITATGQRVTLRCSPRSGDLSVYWYQQSLDQGLQFLIQYYNGEERAKGNILERFSAQQFPDLHSELNLSSLELGDSALYFCASSSPGQGNYGYTFGSGTRLTVV.